Listed below are T cell receptor beta chains from one sample, sequenced in a study of blood T cell repertoires in COVID-19. Assay: immunoSEQ multiplex PCR; the TCRdb copy retains only in-frame clones and omits some. The sample shows under 300,000 clones, around 88% of them seen only once. Sequencing was carried out using peripheral blood. These TCRs come from a woman in her sixties or seventies with COVID-19, enrolled during active disease. CDR3s include the opening cysteine and the closing phenylalanine or tryptophan. A D gene is named only where the DNA matches it firmly. The size field is filled for only some rows; it gives once, few, many or a size class.

V,D,length,J,size,CDR3,DNA
TRBV6-5,TRBD1,15,TRBJ1-1,-,CASSYSTDRGGEAFF,TGTGCCAGCAGTTACTCCACCGACAGGGGGGGTGAAGCTTTCTTT
TRBV5-1,-,14,TRBJ2-5,-,CASSLIPGQETQYF,TGCGCCAGCAGCTTAATACCCGGGCAAGAGACCCAGTACTTC
TRBV30,TRBD1,13,TRBJ2-7,-,CAWKRTGGYEQYF,TGTGCCTGGAAAAGGACAGGGGGCTACGAGCAGTACTTC
TRBV28,-,12,TRBJ2-7,many,CAISRGIYEQYF,TGTGCCATTAGCAGGGGAATCTACGAGCAGTACTTC
TRBV5-1,-,16,TRBJ1-1,-,CASSLEGLGPKTEAFF,TGCGCCAGCAGCTTGGAGGGTCTGGGGCCGAAGACTGAAGCTTTCTTT
TRBV7-2,TRBD2,17,TRBJ2-2,-,CASSLRGAAFGTGELFF,TGTGCCAGCAGCTTGCGGGGGGCCGCCTTCGGGACCGGGGAGCTGTTTTTT
TRBV3-1/TRBV3-2,TRBD1,12,TRBJ1-2,-,CASSPGGHGYTF,TGTGCCAGCAGCCCAGGGGGGCACGGCTACACCTTC
TRBV11-2,-,16,TRBJ2-7,-,CASSAPSKGGTYEQYF,TGTGCCAGCAGCGCGCCTAGCAAGGGGGGGACGTACGAGCAGTACTTC
TRBV10-3,-,14,TRBJ2-2,-,CATWTRGVTGELFF,TGTGCCACCTGGACTCGAGGAGTCACCGGGGAGCTGTTTTTT
TRBV4-1,-,15,TRBJ1-2,-,CASSQAYTGSRGYTF,TGCGCCAGCAGCCAAGCCTACACGGGATCAAGGGGCTACACCTTC
TRBV10-3,TRBD2,18,TRBJ2-1,-,CAISDLPLAGGRGNEQFF,TGTGCCATCAGTGACCTTCCCCTAGCGGGGGGCCGGGGCAATGAGCAGTTCTTC
TRBV7-2,TRBD1,14,TRBJ1-2,-,CASSLAGGDYGYTF,TGTGCCAGCAGCTTAGCAGGGGGCGACTATGGCTACACCTTC
TRBV9,TRBD2,14,TRBJ2-7,-,CASSPGGGSYEQYF,TGTGCCAGCAGCCCGGGGGGGGGTTCCTACGAGCAGTACTTC
TRBV19,TRBD1,15,TRBJ2-6,-,CASSHRGSGANVLTF,TGTGCCAGTAGTCACAGGGGATCTGGGGCCAACGTCCTGACTTTC
TRBV2,-,13,TRBJ2-7,-,CASSEGGVHEQYF,TGTGCCAGCAGTGAAGGGGGGGTCCACGAGCAGTACTTC
TRBV4-1,-,17,TRBJ1-2,-,CASSEAPGQEDVYGYTF,TGCGCCAGCAGCGAAGCCCCCGGACAAGAGGATGTCTATGGCTACACCTTC
TRBV5-1,TRBD1,15,TRBJ1-3,-,CASSAQGAAGNTIYF,TGCGCCAGCAGCGCACAGGGGGCGGCTGGAAACACCATATATTTT
TRBV6-5,TRBD1,15,TRBJ1-2,-,CASSYLGTGGYGYTF,TGTGCCAGCAGTTACTTGGGGACAGGTGGCTACGGCTACACCTTC
TRBV2,-,13,TRBJ2-7,-,CASIGLGASEQYF,TGTGCCAGCATCGGGCTAGGGGCTTCCGAGCAGTACTTC
TRBV5-1,-,15,TRBJ1-1,-,CASSLVLGADTEAFF,TGCGCCAGCAGCTTGGTCTTGGGGGCGGACACTGAAGCTTTCTTT
TRBV21-1,-,15,TRBJ2-1,once,CASRILAGGYNEQFF,TGTGCCAGCAGAATCTTAGCGGGGGGATACAATGAGCAGTTCTTC
TRBV4-3,TRBD1,16,TRBJ2-7,once,CASSQGGTGRTYEQYF,TGCGCCAGCAGCCAAGGGGGGACAGGGCGAACCTACGAGCAGTACTTC
TRBV6-5,-,15,TRBJ1-5,-,CASSRSRGSNQPQHF,TGTGCCAGCAGTAGGTCGAGGGGGAGCAATCAGCCCCAGCATTTT
TRBV7-2,TRBD1,14,TRBJ2-4,-,CASSSRDRGNIQYF,TGTGCCAGCAGCTCCCGGGACAGGGGAAACATTCAGTACTTC
TRBV11-2,-,15,TRBJ1-5,-,CASSFSTGGNQPQHF,TGTGCCAGCAGCTTTTCGACAGGTGGAAATCAGCCCCAGCATTTT
TRBV6-6,TRBD1,12,TRBJ1-2,-,CASSDRGHGYTF,TGTGCCAGCAGTGACAGGGGGCATGGCTACACCTTC
TRBV7-2,TRBD1,14,TRBJ2-7,-,CASSLGGTAYEQYF,TGTGCCAGCAGCTTAGGGGGGACAGCCTACGAGCAGTACTTC
TRBV7-2,TRBD2,17,TRBJ2-7,-,CASSSNRLLAGTYEQYF,TGTGCCAGCAGCTCCAACCGCCTACTAGCGGGGACCTACGAGCAGTACTTC
TRBV7-9,-,15,TRBJ2-4,-,CASSTSTGTSPIQYF,TGTGCCAGCAGCACAAGCACAGGGACCTCTCCCATTCAGTACTTC
TRBV10-3,TRBD2,13,TRBJ2-7,-,CAISEGLAREQYF,TGTGCCATCAGTGAGGGACTAGCGAGGGAGCAGTACTTC
TRBV11-2,-,16,TRBJ1-3,-,CASSLTPGTSGNTIYF,TGTGCCAGCAGCCTTACCCCTGGGACATCTGGAAACACCATATATTTT
TRBV7-9,-,16,TRBJ1-4,-,CASRHGQSATNEKLFF,TGTGCCAGCAGACACGGACAGAGTGCAACTAATGAAAAACTGTTTTTT
TRBV7-2,-,13,TRBJ2-1,once,CASSPTRSHEQFF,TGTGCCAGCAGCCCCACTAGATCCCATGAGCAGTTCTTC
TRBV9,TRBD1,15,TRBJ1-4,-,CASSRSGTGDGKLFF,TGTGCCAGCAGCCGTAGTGGGACAGGGGATGGAAAACTGTTTTTT
TRBV11-2,-,13,TRBJ2-7,many,CASSLEWGAEQYF,TGTGCCAGCAGCTTAGAGTGGGGCGCCGAGCAGTACTTC
TRBV19,-,13,TRBJ1-2,-,CASSNGGSYGYTF,TGTGCCAGTAGTAATGGGGGCAGCTATGGCTACACCTTC
TRBV29-1,TRBD1,14,TRBJ2-7,-,CSVSGQGVSREQYF,TGCAGCGTTTCCGGACAGGGAGTTTCGCGCGAGCAGTACTTC
TRBV11-2,-,13,TRBJ1-2,few,CASSLDRVGGYTF,TGTGCCAGCAGCTTAGACAGGGTGGGTGGCTACACCTTC
TRBV5-4,TRBD2,17,TRBJ2-5,-,CASPLKAWRGGSETQYF,TGTGCCAGCCCCTTAAAGGCCTGGCGGGGGGGCTCGGAGACCCAGTACTTC
TRBV28,-,13,TRBJ1-5,-,CASSYYSNQPQHF,TGTGCCAGCAGTTATTATAGCAATCAGCCCCAGCATTTT
TRBV19,-,14,TRBJ2-2,-,CASMAGGGTGELFF,TGTGCCAGTATGGCCGGGGGTGGCACCGGGGAGCTGTTTTTT
TRBV3-1/TRBV3-2,TRBD1,13,TRBJ1-2,-,CASSQDRGQGYTF,TGTGCCAGCAGCCAGGACAGGGGGCAAGGCTACACCTTC
TRBV5-1,-,13,TRBJ1-2,-,CASSLSTTYGYTF,TGCGCCAGCAGCTTGTCAACTACCTATGGCTACACCTTC
TRBV5-6,-,14,TRBJ1-4,-,CASSLGGGGEKLFF,TGTGCCAGCAGCTTAGGCGGGGGCGGAGAAAAACTGTTTTTT
TRBV13,TRBD1,15,TRBJ1-1,-,CASSLGQGLNTEAFF,TGTGCCAGCAGCTTAGGACAGGGGTTGAACACTGAAGCTTTCTTT
TRBV5-8,-,14,TRBJ1-1,-,CASSGSQQNTEAFF,TGTGCCAGCAGCGGATCACAGCAGAACACTGAAGCTTTCTTT
TRBV10-3,-,17,TRBJ1-6,-,CAISESLSGSHNSPLHF,TGTGCCATCAGTGAGTCGCTCTCGGGGAGCCATAATTCACCCCTCCACTTT
TRBV5-1,-,16,TRBJ1-6,-,CASSLVRAGWDSPLHF,TGCGCCAGCAGCTTGGTTCGCGCCGGGTGGGATTCACCCCTCCACTTT
TRBV10-2,-,15,TRBJ2-1,-,CASSDRGGALYEQFF,TGCGCCAGCAGTGACCGAGGGGGGGCGTTATATGAGCAGTTCTTC
TRBV5-1,-,14,TRBJ1-2,-,CASSLPTLQGNYTF,TGCGCCAGCAGCTTGCCAACCTTACAGGGAAACTACACCTTC
TRBV2,-,14,TRBJ1-4,-,CASREGRLNEKLFF,TGTGCCAGCAGGGAGGGACGGCTTAATGAAAAACTGTTTTTT
TRBV27,-,13,TRBJ1-1,-,CASSLSRATEAFF,TGTGCCAGCAGTTTAAGCAGGGCCACTGAAGCTTTCTTT
TRBV11-2,-,16,TRBJ1-2,-,CASSPLDSSPNYGYTF,TGTGCCAGCAGCCCTCTCGACAGCTCCCCTAACTATGGCTACACCTTC